The 25 T cell receptor beta chains given below trace back to one sample, sequenced in a study of T cells in women clearing cervical HPV infection. Profiling relied on immunoSEQ multiplex PCR, and the TCRdb table lists in-frame clones only, not all of them. The table for this sample gives more than 20,000 clones. The sample was blood buffy coat. The receptors stem from a woman between 18 and 70 years old with a cervical HPV16 infection that either progressed to CIN3+ or cleared (not recorded which).

Notes on this clone: The read gets to within 3 residues of the CDR3 end, and the germline J gene fills in the rest. The V gene is TRBV7-9, the J gene TRBJ1-2; possible D gene TRBD1, 6 bases. The CDR3 contains 12 residues. In germline, CDR1 is SEHNR, CDR2 FQNEAQ (reference sequence). CDR3 protein: CASSLVGHIYTF. CDR3 DNA, as far as it was read: TGTGCCAGCAGCTTAGTGGGACATATC.

To note about this clone: The read comes to an end 3 residues before the CDR3 does, leaving the germline J gene to fill in the end. The J gene is TRBJ2-7, the V gene TRBV5-1; TRBD2 matches at 9 bases. V dropped 5 bases and J dropped 4; count of bases not matched to a gene: 7. The CDR3 is made up of 14 amino acids. Per germline, CDR1 SGHRS and CDR2 YFSETQ. CDR3 bases read: TGCGCCAGCAGGAGGGGGACTAGCACTTACGAG. It specifies CASRRGTSTYE. The complete CDR3 protein is CASRRGTSTYEQYF.

A note on this clone: The read is 3 residues too short to cover the CDR3 end, so that end is filled in from the germline J gene. The V gene is TRBV4-2, the J gene TRBJ2-5, with a possible D match to TRBD2 (6 bases). V dropped 4 bases and J dropped 3 bases, with 15 bases sitting between them. Germline V gene sequence: CDR1 LGHNA, CDR2 YNFKEQ. The CDR3 covers 15 residues. CDR3 DNA (partial): TGTGCCAGCAGCCGCGGGGATGGAGAAAAAGAGACC. Encoded protein: CASSRGDGEKET. The full CDR3 is CASSRGDGEKETQYF.

In the case of this clone: The DNA ends 3 residues before the CDR3 does, and the rest of the CDR3 is filled in from the germline J gene. The chain links TRBV18 to TRBJ2-3; 15 bases line up with TRBD2. This CDR3 contains 17 residues. Germline V gives CDR1 KGHSH, CDR2 LQKENI. Trimming cost V 8 bases and J 2 bases; bases outside gene matches: 8. Here the CDR3 reads CASRTGTSGRPTDTQYF. Partial CDR3 DNA: TGTGCCAGCCGCACTGGGACTAGCGGGAGGCCCACAGATACG. Supplemented by reference TRBV18 and TRBJ2-3, the full variable domain reads NAGVMQNPRHLVRRRGQEARLRCSPMKGHSHVYWYRQLPEEGLKFMVYLQKENIIDESGMPKERFSAEFPKEGPSILRIQQVVRGDSAAYFCASRTGTSGRPTDTQYFGPGTRLTVL.

The CDR3: CASRLGRRGELFF. Partial CDR3 DNA: TGTGCCAGCAGGCTCGGTCGTCGAGGGGAG. The chain links TRBV27 to TRBJ2-2; D remains ambiguous. The observed sequence ends 3 residues before the CDR3 terminus, with the missing tail filled in from the germline J gene. Trimming removed 6 bases at V and 8 bases at J, with 13 bases between. Germline V gene lookup returns CDR1 MNHEY and CDR2 SMNVEV (reference sequence). The CDR3 spans 13 residues.

A word on this clone: The CDR3 end falls 3 residues outside the read, so it is completed with the germline J gene. This chain joins TRBV5-1 and TRBJ2-3; perhaps TRBD1 as D (5 bases). V shed 3 bases and J shed 6 bases, with 17 bases lying between them. Germline V gives CDR1 SGHRS, CDR2 YFSETQ. CDR3 size: 15 residues. The CDR3 loop is CASSSYPRETDTQYF. The DNA read from the CDR3 is TGCGCCAGCAGCTCATACCCCAGGGAAACGGATACG.

As regards this clone: One junction end disagrees with the germline gene, perhaps due to a read error. The read falls 3 residues short of the CDR3 end, and the missing part is taken from the germline J gene. This chain links TRBV2 with TRBJ2-6; 8 nucleotides agree with TRBD2. Looked up from germline, CDR1 is SNHLY and CDR2 is FYNNEI. The CDR3 contains 15 residues. The CDR3 sequence is CASSAGGSGTNVLTF. The part of the CDR3 DNA that was read is TGTGCCAGCAGCGCGGGGGGCTCTGGGACCAACGTC.

Concerning this clone itself: The sequence runs out 3 residues before the end of the CDR3; the remainder is reconstructed from the germline J gene. This sequence joins TRBV2 and TRBJ2-5; 11 bases align to TRBD2. Germline lookup yields CDR1 SNHLY and CDR2 FYNNEI. V lost 4 bases, J lost 5 bases, and 9 bases stayed unmatched. The CDR3 loop spans 16 amino acids. The CDR3 DNA, read in part, is TGTGCCAGCAGTGGGGGTAGCGGGAGGGCCTGGGAGACC. This encodes CASSGGSGRAWET. The full CDR3 sequence reads CASSGGSGRAWETQYF. The entire variable domain, with the rest obtained from reference TRBV2 and TRBJ2-5, is as follows: EPEVTQTPSHQVTQMGQEVILRCVPISNHLYFYWYRQILGQKVEFLVSFYNNEISEKSEIFDDQFSVERPDGSNFTLKIRSTKLEDSAMYFCASSGGSGRAWETQYFGPGTRLLVL.

Concerning this clone itself: The read stops 3 residues short of the end of the CDR3; the missing end is completed from the germline J gene. V and J are TRBV7-6 and TRBJ2-3, with TRBD2 as a possible D gene (5 bases). The CDR3 totals 15 residues. Looked up from germline, CDR1 is SGHVS and CDR2 is FNYEAQ. The CDR3 spells CASSLEEGLHQPQYF. The covered CDR3 bases are TGTGCCAGCAGCTTAGAAGAGGGCCTCCATCAGCCG.

This clone shows up as medium-sized by frequency. The read is 3 residues too short to cover the CDR3 end, so that end is filled in from the germline J gene. The chain employs TRBV4-2 and TRBJ2-6; the match to TRBD1 covers 8 bases. This CDR3 is 17 amino acids long. Germline V CDR1 and CDR2: LGHNA, YNFKEQ. With V trimmed by 4 bases and J by 1 base, 6 bases remained unmatched. CDR3 loop: CASSPGQVPSGANVLTF. The CDR3 bases that were read are TGTGCCAGCAGCCCGGGACAGGTTCCTTCTGGGGCCAACGTC.

About this clone itself: The read gets to within 3 residues of the CDR3 end, and the germline J gene fills in the rest. The chain carries TRBV10-3 and TRBJ2-5; D not certain. CDR3 length equals 13 residues. V lost 0 bases and J lost 5, with 7 bases in between. The germline V gene has CDR1 ENHRY and CDR2 SYGVKD. The DNA read from the CDR3 is TGTGCCATCAGTGAGTCGACTCGGGAGACC. This gives the protein CAISESTRET. The whole CDR3 protein is CAISESTRETQYF.

About this clone itself: The sequence runs out 3 residues before the end of the CDR3; the remainder is reconstructed from the germline J gene. The genes are TRBV10-3 and TRBJ1-5; D is unresolved. CDR3 length: 13 residues. V lost 2 bases and J 6 bases, leaving 8 bases between the germline ends. Germline CDR1 and CDR2: ENHRY and SYGVKD. Partial CDR3 DNA: TGTGCCATCAGTGAGGGTGAGCTTCAGCCC. It yields the protein CAISEGELQP. The full CDR3 is CAISEGELQPQHF.

As concerns this clone: The observed sequence ends 3 residues before the CDR3 terminus, with the missing tail filled in from the germline J gene. The gene calls are TRBV11-2 and TRBJ1-6; 7 bases fit TRBD1. Germline loops: CDR1 SGHAT, CDR2 FQNNGV. J was trimmed by 7 bases and V by 5 bases; bases with no gene match: 8. The CDR3 is 15 residues long. The CDR3 DNA, read in part, is TGTGCCAGCAGCCCGAACCCAGGGGGAAATTCACCC. It encodes CASSPNPGGNSP. The complete CDR3 reads CASSPNPGGNSPLHF.

About this clone: An end of the junction differs from the germline gene, which may be a read error. The read ends 3 residues before the CDR3 terminus; that terminus is restored from the germline J gene. The V gene is TRBV7-9, the J gene TRBJ2-2; possibly TRBD1 for D (5 bases). The length of the CDR3 is 14 residues. Germline V lookup: CDR1 SEHNR, CDR2 FQNEAQ (reference sequence). The part of the CDR3 DNA that was read is TGTTCCAGCAGCTTTACCCTAGACAGAAGCGTG. Translating it yields CSSSFTLDRSV. The CDR3, in full, reads CSSSFTLDRSVLFF.

Regarding this clone: With the read ending 3 residues before the CDR3 end, the germline J gene is used to fill in that end. The rearrangement links TRBV7-9 to TRBJ1-1; D perhaps matches TRBD1 (5 bases). V lost 2 bases, J lost 5 bases, and 12 bases lay in between. The CDR3 is 14 amino acids. Looked up from germline, CDR1 is SEHNR and CDR2 is FQNEAQ (reference sequence). The chain's CDR3 is CASSLILQETEAFF. Incomplete CDR3 DNA: TGTGCCAGCAGCTTAATTTTACAGGAAACTGAA.

A note on this clone: With the read ending 3 residues before the CDR3 end, the germline J gene is used to fill in that end. The chain is built from TRBV7-3 and TRBJ1-2, with D unresolved. Germline lookup yields CDR1 SGHTA and CDR2 FQGTGA. V was trimmed by 5 bases and J by 6 bases, leaving 10 bases between them. This CDR3 contains 12 residues. The CDR3 region is CASSPNGDGYTF. CDR3 bases read: TGTGCCAGCAGCCCTAATGGTGATGGC.

On this clone: The CDR3 end lies 3 residues beyond the end of the read and is filled in from the germline J gene. The chain couples TRBV2 to TRBJ2-7; 9 nucleotides line up with TRBD1. The germline V gene encodes CDR1 SNHLY and CDR2 FYNNEI. After removal of 4 bases from V and 2 bases from J, the junction contained 3 bases not matched to a gene. The CDR3 totals 14 residues. The sequenced part of the CDR3 DNA is TGTGCCAGCAGTGGGGGACAGGGCACCTACGAG. This codes for CASSGGQGTYE. The complete CDR3 sequence is CASSGGQGTYEQYF.

Worth noting for this clone: With the read ending 3 residues before the CDR3 end, the germline J gene is used to fill in that end. The V and J genes are TRBV7-9 and TRBJ1-6; D perhaps matches TRBD1 (6 bases). Germline CDR1 SEHNR, CDR2 FQNEAQ (reference sequence). The CDR3 runs 15 residues. With 11 bases removed from V and 6 bases from J, the gap between germline ends came to 20 bases. This CDR3 is CAGGIGQRGNSPLHF. The CDR3 DNA, read in part, is TGTGCCGGGGGTATTGGACAGCGGGGTAATTCACCC.

Points on this clone: The CDR3 end is not reached by the read, which stops 3 residues before it; the germline J gene fills it in. The chain employs TRBV19 and TRBJ1-2; 7 nucleotides agree with TRBD1. The V gene's germline CDR1 is LNHDA and CDR2 SQIVND (reference sequence). This CDR3 is built from 14 residues. The CDR3 sequence: CASSTTGAGRTYTF. Partial CDR3 DNA: TGTGCCAGTAGTACCACAGGGGCAGGCCGTACC.

With respect to this clone: The missing CDR3 end, 3 residues past where the read stops, is filled in from the germline J gene. This chain connects TRBV10-2 to TRBJ2-3, with D maybe TRBD2 (5 bases). Germline CDR1 is WSHSY and CDR2 is SAAADI. The CDR3 runs 13 residues. The CDR3 protein is CASSDISGETQYF. The covered CDR3 bases are TGCGCCAGCAGTGACATCTCCGGGGAGACG.

Here the CDR3 reads CASSLDRGAFF. The DNA read from the CDR3 is TGTGCCAGCAGCCTGGACAGGGGG. V is TRBV7-9 and J is TRBJ1-1; 10 bases are a match to TRBD1. The sequence runs out 3 residues before the end of the CDR3; the remainder is reconstructed from the germline J gene. The CDR3 loop spans 11 amino acids. Germline CDR1 and CDR2: SEHNR and FQNEAQ (reference sequence).

In terms of frequency, this clone is medium-sized. Read data end 3 residues before the CDR3 end; the end is taken from the germline J gene. The chain uses TRBV2 and TRBJ2-1, with D unresolved. This CDR3 is built from 13 residues. V was trimmed by 3 bases and J by 0 bases, leaving 3 bases between them. The germline V gene has CDR1 SNHLY and CDR2 FYNNEI. The DNA read from the CDR3 is TGTGCCAGCAGTGATCGCTCCTACAATGAG. Translating gives CASSDRSYNE. The complete CDR3 sequence is CASSDRSYNEQFF.

Remarks on this clone: Read coverage stops 3 residues before the CDR3 terminus; the germline J gene supplies the remainder. The V call is TRBV29-1, the J call TRBJ1-2; unclear D gene. V was pared by 6 bases and J by 2 bases, with 10 bases between. Germline CDR1 is SQVTM and CDR2 is ANQGSEA. The CDR3 loop spans 12 amino acids. The CDR3 here is CSVRVTNYGYTF. Partial CDR3 DNA: TGCAGCGTCCGGGTTACAAACTATGGC. Full variable domain (remainder filled in from reference TRBV29-1 and TRBJ1-2): SAVISQKPSRDICQRGTSLTIQCQVDSQVTMMFWYRQQPGQSLTLIATANQGSEATYESGFVIDKFPISRPNLTFSTLTVSNMSPEDSSIYLCSVRVTNYGYTFGSGTRLTVV.

Of note for this clone: The sequence runs out 3 residues before the end of the CDR3; the remainder is reconstructed from the germline J gene. The chain uses TRBV19 and TRBJ2-6, with TRBD1 as a possible D gene (6 bases). This CDR3 region has 16 residues. Trimming took 7 bases from V and 0 from J, leaving 13 bases between them. Germline V gene data show CDR1 as LNHDA and CDR2 as SQIVND (reference sequence). The covered CDR3 bases are TGTGCCAGTACCGAGCGGACAGTCTCTGGGGCCAACGTC. Amino acids: CASTERTVSGANV. The full-length CDR3 reads as CASTERTVSGANVLTF. Complete variable domain (other parts from reference TRBV19 and TRBJ2-6): DGGITQSPKYLFRKEGQNVTLSCEQNLNHDAMYWYRQDPGQGLRLIYYSQIVNDFQKGDIAEGYSVSREKKESFPLTVTSAQKNPTAFYLCASTERTVSGANVLTFGAGSRLTVL.

In terms of frequency, this clone is hyperexpanded. Sequencing ends 3 residues short of the CDR3 end; the germline J gene provides the rest. The gene calls are TRBV29-1 and TRBJ2-3; perhaps TRBD2 as D (6 bases). V gave up 7 bases and J gave up 2 bases, with 13 bases separating them. There are 13 residues in the CDR3. The germline V gene has CDR1 SQVTM and CDR2 ANQGSEA. CDR3 DNA, as far as it was read: TGCAGCGCCGACAGCGGGTACACAGATACG. Its protein is CSADSGYTDT. The complete CDR3 reads CSADSGYTDTQYF.